The clone carrying this TCR beta chain was picked up many times. The authors sorted naive CD8 T cells as CD8+CD4-CCR7+CD45RA+. The CDR3 covers 15 residues. V trimming: 5 bases; J trimming: 3 bases; junction bases outside the gene matches: 6. The V gene's germline CDR1 is PRHDT and CDR2 FYEKMQ (reference sequence). Previously reported methods and listed TCR primers produced the bulk TCR libraries. A single record per CDR3 protein comes from TCRdb applying MiXCR to the PCR reads. The repertoire holds 80,000 to 95,000 distinct CDR3 sequences, with roughly 19% as singletons. The sample belongs to a study of molecular identifiers for immune sequencing clone quantification. Study at large: Replicates partitioned RNA from approximately 22,000 or 94,000 naive CD8 cells into five parts, sequencing four.

V and J are TRBV13 and TRBJ2-5; 10 positions agree with TRBD2. The sequencing input was naive CD8+ T cells from blood, with Jurkat cell RNA spiked in. Specified subset: FACS-sorted CD8+CD4-CCR7+CD45RA+ naive T cells. The origin of this receptor is a human donor in good health. Some libraries in this study had Jurkat cell RNA spiked in. The CDR3 region is CASSPLAGGEETQYF. The CDR3 nucleotides are TGTGCCAGCAGCCCCTTAGCGGGAGGAGAAGAGACCCAGTACTTC.